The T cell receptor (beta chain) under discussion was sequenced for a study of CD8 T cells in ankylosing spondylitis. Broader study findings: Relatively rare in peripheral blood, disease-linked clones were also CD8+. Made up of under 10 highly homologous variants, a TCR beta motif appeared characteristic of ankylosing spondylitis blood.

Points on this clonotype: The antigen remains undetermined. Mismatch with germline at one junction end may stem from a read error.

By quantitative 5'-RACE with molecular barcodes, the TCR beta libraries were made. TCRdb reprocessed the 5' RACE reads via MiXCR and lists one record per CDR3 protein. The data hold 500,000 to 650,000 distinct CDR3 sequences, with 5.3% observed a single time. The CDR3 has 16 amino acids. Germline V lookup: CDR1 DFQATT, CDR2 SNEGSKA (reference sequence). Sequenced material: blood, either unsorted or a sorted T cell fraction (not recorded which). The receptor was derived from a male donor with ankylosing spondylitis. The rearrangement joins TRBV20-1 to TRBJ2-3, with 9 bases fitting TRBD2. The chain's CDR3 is CCATSLSGSGPDTQYF. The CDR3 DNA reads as TGCTGTGCCACCTCTCTTAGCGGGAGCGGCCCAGATACGCAGTATTTT.